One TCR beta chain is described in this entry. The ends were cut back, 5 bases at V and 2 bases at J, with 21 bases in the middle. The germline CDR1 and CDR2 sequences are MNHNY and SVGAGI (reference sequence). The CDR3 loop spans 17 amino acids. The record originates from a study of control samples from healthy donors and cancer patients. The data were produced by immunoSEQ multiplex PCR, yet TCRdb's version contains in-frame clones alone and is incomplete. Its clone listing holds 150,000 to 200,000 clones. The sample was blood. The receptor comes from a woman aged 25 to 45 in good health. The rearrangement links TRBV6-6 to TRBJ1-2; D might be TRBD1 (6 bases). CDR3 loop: CASSPSLGQSENYGYTF. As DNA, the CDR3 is TGTGCCAGCAGTCCCTCTCTCGGACAGAGTGAGAACTATGGCTACACCTTC.